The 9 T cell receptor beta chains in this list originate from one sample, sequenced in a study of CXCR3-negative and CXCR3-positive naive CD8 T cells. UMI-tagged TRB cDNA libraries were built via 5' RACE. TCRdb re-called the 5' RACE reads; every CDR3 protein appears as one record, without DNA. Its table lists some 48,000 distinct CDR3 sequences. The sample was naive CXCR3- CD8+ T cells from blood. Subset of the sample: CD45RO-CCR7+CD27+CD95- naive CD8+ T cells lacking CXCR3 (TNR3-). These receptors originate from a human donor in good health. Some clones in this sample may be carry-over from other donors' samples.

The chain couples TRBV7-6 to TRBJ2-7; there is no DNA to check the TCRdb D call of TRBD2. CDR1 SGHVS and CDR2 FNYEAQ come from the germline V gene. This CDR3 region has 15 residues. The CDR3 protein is CASSPSGLPPYEQYF.

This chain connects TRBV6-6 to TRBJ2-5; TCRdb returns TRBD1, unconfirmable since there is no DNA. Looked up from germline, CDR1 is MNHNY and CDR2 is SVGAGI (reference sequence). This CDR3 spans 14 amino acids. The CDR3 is CASTQGANKETQYF.

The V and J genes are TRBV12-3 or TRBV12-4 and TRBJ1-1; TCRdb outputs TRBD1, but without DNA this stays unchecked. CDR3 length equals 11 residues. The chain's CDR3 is CASSPGIEAFF.

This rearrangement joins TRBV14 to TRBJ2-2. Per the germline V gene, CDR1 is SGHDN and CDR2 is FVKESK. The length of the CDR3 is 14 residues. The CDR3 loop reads CASSQAGNTGELFF.

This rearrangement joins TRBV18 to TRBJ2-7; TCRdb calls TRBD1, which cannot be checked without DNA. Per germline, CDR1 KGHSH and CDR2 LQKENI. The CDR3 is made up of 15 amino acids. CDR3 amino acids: CASSPPDSGAYEQYF.

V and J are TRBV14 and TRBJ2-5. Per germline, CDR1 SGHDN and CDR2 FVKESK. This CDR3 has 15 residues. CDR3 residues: CASSQDFLSQETQYF. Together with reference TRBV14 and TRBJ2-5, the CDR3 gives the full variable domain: EAGVTQFPSHSVIEKGQTVTLRCDPISGHDNLYWYRRVMGKEIKFLLHFVKESKQDESGMPNNRFLAERTGGTYSTLKVQPAELEDSGVYFCASSQDFLSQETQYFGPGTRLLVL.

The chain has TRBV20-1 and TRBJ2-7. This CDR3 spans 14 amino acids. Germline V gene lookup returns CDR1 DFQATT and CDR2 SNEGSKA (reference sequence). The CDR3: CSARGQVNLVEQYF.

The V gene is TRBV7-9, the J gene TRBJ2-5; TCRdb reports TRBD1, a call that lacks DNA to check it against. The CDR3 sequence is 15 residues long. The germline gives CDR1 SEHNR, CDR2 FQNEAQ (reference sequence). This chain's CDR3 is CASSLRQGSVETQYF.

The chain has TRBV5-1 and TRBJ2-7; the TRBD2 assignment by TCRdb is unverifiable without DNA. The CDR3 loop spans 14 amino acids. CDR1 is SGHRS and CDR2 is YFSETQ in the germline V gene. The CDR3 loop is CASNLGGNLYEQYF.